The 20 T cell receptor beta chains given below trace back to one sample, sequenced in a study of early T cells in non-severe SARS-CoV-2 infection. MiXCR, applied by TCRdb to the 5' RACE reads, yields one record per CDR3 protein. This sample has about 81,000 distinct CDR3 sequences, with 5.5% to 7.5% found just once. Sample: whole blood. All receptors derive from an adult who was a healthcare worker with PCR-confirmed SARS-CoV-2 infection or an uninfected control (not recorded which).

In this sample, this clonotype turned up a few times. The chain uses TRBV7-9 and TRBJ1-4, with D hard to call. Trimming stripped 2 bases from V and 6 bases from J, with 4 bases between. The germline V gene has CDR1 SEHNR and CDR2 FQNEAQ (reference sequence). The CDR3 totals 12 residues. The CDR3 protein is CASSLSDEKLFF. Written as DNA, the CDR3 is TGTGCCAGCAGCTTATCTGATGAAAAACTGTTTTTT.

This clonotype was counted a few times. This chain connects TRBV15 to TRBJ2-1; TRBD2 is a possible D gene (5 bases). V gave up 2 bases and J gave up 5 bases, with 7 bases separating them. Germline V gives CDR1 LNHNV, CDR2 YYDKDF (reference sequence). The CDR3 contains 13 residues. CDR3 in amino acids: CATSRSSNNEQFF. CDR3 in DNA: TGTGCCACCAGCAGATCTAGCAACAATGAGCAGTTCTTC.

This sequence joins TRBV30 and TRBJ2-3; 7 positions agree with TRBD1. The CDR3 is made up of 15 amino acids. CDR1 is GTSNPN and CDR2 is SVGIG in the germline V gene (reference sequence). V lost 4 bases, J lost 2 bases, and 9 bases stayed unmatched. The CDR3 nucleotides read TGTGCCTGGAACCAGGGACAGAGCTTCACAGATACGCAGTATTTT. Amino acid sequence: CAWNQGQSFTDTQYF. Complete variable domain (other parts from reference TRBV30 and TRBJ2-3): SQTIHQWPATLVQPVGSPLSLECTVEGTSNPNLYWYRQAAGRGLQLLFYSVGIGQISSEVPQNLSASRPQDRQFILSSKKLLLSDSGFYLCAWNQGQSFTDTQYFGPGTRLTVL.

This clonotype came up many times. This CDR3 is CASIRTGGEYGYTF. In DNA, the CDR3 is TGTGCCAGCATCCGGACAGGGGGAGAGTATGGCTACACCTTC. The chain couples TRBV28 to TRBJ1-2; 10 nucleotides agree with TRBD1. V was clipped by 7 bases and J by 5 bases; unmatched bases: 7. This CDR3 has 14 amino acids. From germline, CDR1 is MDHEN and CDR2 SYDVKM.

This clonotype occurred a few times. In DNA form, the CDR3 reads TGTGCCAGCAGTTACAGGGGCAGCGGGGAGCTGTTTTTT. Translating gives CASSYRGSGELFF. The chain couples TRBV12-3 or TRBV12-4 to TRBJ2-2; TRBD1 matches at 7 bases. The trim removed 4 bases at V and 7 bases at J, leaving 3 bases unmatched. CDR3 length: 13 residues.

The chain is built from TRBV12-3 or TRBV12-4 and TRBJ1-5; maybe TRBD1 (5 bases). V dropped 2 bases and J dropped 6 bases, with 17 bases sitting between them. The CDR3 extends over 16 amino acids. The CDR3 spells CASSLISGGFGQPQHF. The CDR3 DNA follows: TGTGCCAGCAGTTTAATATCCGGGGGGTTTGGTCAGCCCCAGCATTTT.

This clonotype appeared many times. The chain is built from TRBV7-9 and TRBJ2-5, with D perhaps being TRBD1 or TRBD2 (5 bases each). The CDR3 runs 16 residues. The V gene's germline CDR1 is SEHNR and CDR2 FQNEAQ (reference sequence). V lost 5 bases to trimming and J lost 0 bases, with 16 bases between them. This CDR3 is CASSPPPGRNQETQYF. As DNA, the CDR3 is TGTGCCAGCAGCCCCCCCCCGGGACGGAACCAAGAGACCCAGTACTTC.

This clonotype has more than one count but fewer than ten. V usage is TRBV12-3 or TRBV12-4 and J usage is TRBJ1-1, with TRBD1 matching over 8 bases. J was trimmed by 4 bases and V by 5 bases; bases with no gene match: 9. This CDR3 is 15 amino acids long. CDR3 region: CASSQPGQVTTEAFF. The CDR3 region has the DNA TGTGCCAGCAGTCAGCCGGGACAGGTTACCACTGAAGCTTTCTTT.

This clonotype was found a few times. The chain combines TRBV18 with TRBJ2-2; TRBD2 is a possible D gene (7 bases). Germline V gene data show CDR1 as KGHSH and CDR2 as LQKENI. V was clipped by 3 bases and J by 0 bases, with 11 bases between them. There are 16 residues in the CDR3. The CDR3 protein is CASSPSGGSNTGELFF. CDR3 in DNA: TGTGCCAGCTCACCGTCGGGGGGCTCGAACACCGGGGAGCTGTTTTTT.

This clonotype was observed a handful of times. The chain is built from TRBV7-8 and TRBJ1-5; D is undetermined. Trimming took off 5 bases at V and 2 bases at J, with 13 bases between the two ends. This CDR3 has 15 residues. Looked up from germline, CDR1 is SGHVS and CDR2 is FQNEAQ. In DNA form, the CDR3 reads TGTGCCAGCAGCCCCCGGACGGCGGGCAATCAGCCCCAGCATTTT. Its protein is CASSPRTAGNQPQHF.

The chain combines TRBV4-1 with TRBJ1-4; the match to TRBD1 covers 8 bases. Losses at the gene ends were 5 bases for V and 1 base for J; bases not matched to a gene: 6. The CDR3 covers 16 residues. The germline V gene has CDR1 MGHRA and CDR2 YSYEKL. The CDR3 DNA reads as TGCGCCAGCAGCGCGACAGGGGCGGGAACTAATGAAAAACTGTTTTTT. Its protein product is CASSATGAGTNEKLFF.

This clonotype showed up many times. This chain uses TRBV20-1 with TRBJ1-6; TRBD1 matches 7 bases. This CDR3 is 12 amino acids long. Per germline, CDR1 DFQATT and CDR2 SNEGSKA (reference sequence). V was clipped by 6 bases and J by 7 bases; unmatched bases: 3. The CDR3 region has the DNA TGCAGTGCCGGGACAGACAATTCACCCCTCCACTTT. Translating gives CSAGTDNSPLHF.

This clonotype was seen at least ten times. The chain couples TRBV30 to TRBJ1-1; D remains unclear. V lost 2 bases, J lost 2 bases, and 9 bases lay in between. The CDR3 contains 13 residues. The germline V gene encodes CDR1 GTSNPN and CDR2 SVGIG (reference sequence). DNA of the CDR3: TGTGCCTGGAGTCTGAGATCCAACACTGAAGCTTTCTTT. Protein sequence: CAWSLRSNTEAFF.

This clonotype was counted only a few times. The chain has TRBV19 and TRBJ2-1; no definite D call. This CDR3 spans 13 amino acids. Trimming took off 5 bases at V and 4 bases at J, with 9 bases between the two ends. Per germline, CDR1 LNHDA and CDR2 SQIVND (reference sequence). The CDR3 spells CASSVNGYNEQFF. The CDR3 DNA reads as TGTGCCAGTAGTGTTAACGGGTACAATGAGCAGTTCTTC.

This chain joins TRBV28 and TRBJ2-1; TRBD2 aligns across 12 bases. Germline V lookup: CDR1 MDHEN, CDR2 SYDVKM. With V trimmed by 4 bases and J by 4 bases, 8 bases remained unmatched. This CDR3 region has 17 residues. The CDR3 nucleotides are TGTGCCAGCAGTTCGCCACTAGCGGGGGGTCGGTACAATGAGCAGTTCTTC. Residues: CASSSPLAGGRYNEQFF.

The V call is TRBV6-5, the J call TRBJ1-3, with a possible D match to TRBD1 (5 bases). V was clipped by 3 bases and J by 8 bases, with 11 bases between them. The CDR3 consists of 13 residues. Germline loops: CDR1 MNHEY, CDR2 SVGAGI. The CDR3 DNA sequence: TGTGCCAGCAGTTATGGCCAGGGAGACACCATATATTTT. Residues: CASSYGQGDTIYF.

This clonotype was seen more than once but under ten times. J is TRBJ1-1 and V is TRBV6-1, with 11 bases that match TRBD1. CDR3 length: 14 residues. V shed 10 bases, J shed 6 bases, and the junction held 10 bases outside the gene matches. Germline CDR1 is MNHNS and CDR2 is SASEGT. CDR3 nucleotide sequence: TGTGCCACCCGGACAGGGGGCATGATCGCTGAAGCTTTCTTT. It specifies CATRTGGMIAEAFF.

This clonotype appeared many times. V usage is TRBV20-1 and J usage is TRBJ2-1; no clear D gene. CDR3 length: 13 amino acids. V shed 4 bases and J shed 4 bases, with 11 bases lying between them. Germline values: CDR1 DFQATT, CDR2 SNEGSKA (reference sequence). The CDR3 sequence is CSAIGRAYNEQFF. The CDR3 DNA reads as TGCAGTGCTATAGGACGAGCTTACAATGAGCAGTTCTTC.

This clonotype was seen at least ten times. The V and J genes are TRBV10-2 and TRBJ2-3, with 7 bases fitting TRBD2. Germline CDR1 reads WSHSY; CDR2 reads SAAADI. J gave up 0 bases and V 0 bases, and 6 bases lay outside the gene matches. The CDR3 is made up of 17 amino acids. CDR3 sequence reads: CASSESKLAASTDTQYF. CDR3 DNA: TGCGCCAGCAGTGAGTCGAAGCTAGCGGCTAGCACAGATACGCAGTATTTT.

In this sample, this clonotype turned up a few times. The rearrangement links TRBV19 to TRBJ2-1, with D tentatively TRBD2 (6 bases). Germline loops: CDR1 LNHDA, CDR2 SQIVND (reference sequence). The CDR3 spans 15 residues. V lost 5 bases and J 5 bases, leaving 16 bases between the germline ends. The CDR3 region is CASSPETRRNNEQFF. The DNA for the CDR3 is TGTGCCAGTAGTCCCGAGACTAGAAGAAACAATGAGCAGTTCTTC.